A single sample is the source of the 10 T cell receptor beta chains below, sequenced in a study of metastatic and nonmetastatic thyroid tumors (dated by TCRdb to about 2020). No treatment had been received by any patient before thyroid surgery. Libraries were prepared through PCR. Sequenced on an Illumina HiSeq 4000. The public reads were reprocessed in TCRdb via fastp at Q25 and MiXCR, keeping in-frame beta chains. This sample has under 20,000 clones in its table, and roughly 21% of those were observed once. 12% of the sample is taken by the ten largest. Source material: tumor tissue. The source of these receptors is a female donor with papillary thyroid cancer or a benign thyroid nodule (not recorded which). Some clones in this sample may be carry-over from other donors' samples.

About this clone: A read error may explain this, as a much larger clone is one base away. V and J are TRBV11-3 and TRBJ2-1; D remains unclear. The CDR3 is 13 amino acids. Trimming shortened V by 4 bases and J by 12 bases, and 16 bases separated the two germline ends. In germline, CDR1 is SGHNT, CDR2 YENEEA. In DNA form, the CDR3 reads TGTGCCAGCAGCTCATCCCAGGCGAAGTGGCAGTTCTTC. Translating gives CASSSSQAKWQFF.

The chain combines TRBV6-5 with TRBJ2-1, with TRBD2 matching 12 bases. The CDR3 is 18 residues long. V lost 6 bases to trimming and J lost 4 bases; unmatched junction nucleotides: 13. Germline V gene data show CDR1 as MNHEY and CDR2 as SVGAGI. The CDR3 sequence is CASSSYGLAGIGYNEQFF. CDR3 nucleotides: TGTGCCAGCAGCTCCTATGGACTAGCGGGGATCGGATACAATGAGCAGTTCTTC.

There are many counts of this clone. The chain recombines TRBV18 with TRBJ2-7; tentative D call: TRBD2 (7 bases). The CDR3 is made up of 15 amino acids. Germline CDR1 and CDR2: KGHSH and LQKENI. V dropped 7 bases and J dropped 3 bases, with 19 bases sitting between them. CDR3 sequence reads: CASLEGRGRLYEQYF. The CDR3 nucleotides read TGTGCCAGCTTGGAGGGGCGGGGGCGCCTCTACGAGCAGTACTTC.

This clone was recorded only once. This chain uses TRBV30 with TRBJ1-1; 7 positions match TRBD1. The length of the CDR3 is 16 residues. CDR1 is GTSNPN and CDR2 is SVGIG in the germline V gene (reference sequence). With V trimmed by 0 bases and J by 3 bases, 10 bases remained unmatched. The CDR3 sequence is CAWSVFSGGADTEAFF. The CDR3 DNA is TGTGCCTGGAGTGTGTTTTCAGGGGGGGCAGACACTGAAGCTTTCTTT.

This clone was observed many times. The gene calls are TRBV4-1 and TRBJ2-1, with TRBD1 identical over 8 bases. The CDR3 runs to 14 residues. Germline V lookup: CDR1 MGHRA, CDR2 YSYEKL. V shed 4 bases, J shed 4 bases, and the junction held 3 bases outside the gene matches. CDR3 in DNA: TGCGCCAGCAGCCGGGACAGGACATACAATGAGCAGTTCTTC. It encodes CASSRDRTYNEQFF.

This clone was picked up many times. The chain couples TRBV10-1 to TRBJ2-1, with D unclear. The germline V and J ends were trimmed by 1 base and 7 bases, with 8 bases remaining between them. The CDR3 spans 13 residues. Germline CDR1 and CDR2: WNHNN and SYGVQD (reference sequence). DNA for the CDR3: TGCGCCAGCAGTGAGTTCAGGTTAAATGAGCAGTTCTTC. The encoded protein is CASSEFRLNEQFF.

By share, this clone counts as medium-sized. The chain joins TRBV12-3 or TRBV12-4 to TRBJ1-2, with 12 bases that match TRBD1. This CDR3 spans 14 amino acids. V shed 5 bases and J 4 bases; nucleotides not matched to a gene: 2. The CDR3 spells CASSAGQGAYGYTF. In nucleotides, the CDR3 is TGTGCCAGCAGTGCGGGACAGGGGGCCTATGGCTACACCTTC.

This chain joins TRBV2 and TRBJ2-5, with D unclear. The CDR3 is made up of 14 amino acids. Germline CDR1 is SNHLY and CDR2 is FYNNEI. The germline V and J ends were trimmed by 1 base and 0 bases, with 6 bases remaining between them. The DNA of the CDR3 is TGTGCCAGCAGTGAAGAACGGGACCAAGAGACCCAGTACTTC. It yields the protein CASSEERDQETQYF.

This clone was seen at least ten times. This sequence joins TRBV19 and TRBJ1-2, with D tentatively TRBD1 (5 bases). The V end was cut by 5 bases, the J end by 6 bases, with 22 bases between. CDR3 size: 16 residues. Germline V lookup: CDR1 LNHDA, CDR2 SQIVND (reference sequence). The CDR3 nucleotides read TGTGCCAGTAGTTTCTCCCCCGGAGGGGATGGAGATGGCTACACCTTC. Translating gives CASSFSPGGDGDGYTF. Supplemented by reference TRBV19 and TRBJ1-2, the full variable domain reads DGGITQSPKYLFRKEGQNVTLSCEQNLNHDAMYWYRQDPGQGLRLIYYSQIVNDFQKGDIAEGYSVSREKKESFPLTVTSAQKNPTAFYLCASSFSPGGDGDGYTFGSGTRLTVV.

The chain combines TRBV6-1 with TRBJ1-6; no firm D call. The CDR3 contains 17 residues. Germline loops: CDR1 MNHNS, CDR2 SASEGT. Deletions cut 0 bases from V and 7 bases from J, with 16 bases between. CDR3 region: CASSEAVTVFINSPLHF. Here the CDR3 DNA reads TGTGCCAGCAGTGAAGCGGTGACCGTTTTTATAAATTCACCCCTCCACTTT.